These T cell receptor beta chains were read from a single sample in a study of T cell responses to AZD1222 COVID-19 vaccine. Clones were read by immunoSEQ multiplex PCR, and TCRdb kept only the in-frame ones, dropping some. The data hold under 150,000 clones, with around nine tenths observed a single time. The sequencing used peripheral blood, collected 28 days after the second AZD1222 dose. The receptors were gathered from an adult who received the AZD1222 COVID-19 vaccine. Each CDR3 is given with its conserved first and last residue. The D gene is left open where the match is weak. Clone size, where shown, is once, few, many, or a class for clones that have expanded.

TRBJ1-1 - TRBV5-1 TRBD1 TGCGCCAGCAGCTTCTCCTGGACAGGAAAAGACACTGAAGCTTTCTTT CASSFSWTGKDTEAFF
TRBJ2-7 - TRBV3-1/TRBV3-2 - TGTGCCAGCAGCCAAGCTGGGGCGGGATCAGCCTACGAGCAGTACTTC CASSQAGAGSAYEQYF
TRBJ1-1 - TRBV10-3 - TGTGCCATCAGTGACCTAGCCGCGACTGAAGCTTTCTTT CAISDLAATEAFF
TRBJ2-5 - TRBV19 TRBD2 TGTGCCAGTAGTACGACCTCCACTAGCGGGATCGGACAAGAGACCCAGTACTTC CASSTTSTSGIGQETQYF
TRBJ2-3 - TRBV30 TRBD1 TGTGCCTGGAGTTTCACCCCGGGACAGGGCACAGATACGCAGTATTTT CAWSFTPGQGTDTQYF
TRBJ2-7 - TRBV27 - TGTGCCAGCAGTTCGCAGGGGAATGCCTACGAGCAGTACTTC CASSSQGNAYEQYF
TRBJ1-2 - TRBV2 TRBD1 TGTGCCAGCAGCGAGACGACAGGGTCTGTGGATGGCTACACCTTC CASSETTGSVDGYTF
TRBJ1-2 - TRBV21-1 - TGTGCCAGCAGCAAACGGAGAGTTGGGGACTATGGCTACACCTTC CASSKRRVGDYGYTF
TRBJ2-1 - TRBV7-2 - TGTGCCAGCAGCCAGCCGGGGGAGAAGGCCCGCAATGAGCAGTTCTTC CASSQPGEKARNEQFF
TRBJ1-2 - TRBV12-3/TRBV12-4 - TGTGCCAGCAGTATCAACCGGGATGGCTACACCTTC CASSINRDGYTF
TRBJ1-1 - TRBV9 - TGTGCCAGCAGCCCAAACCGGGGCGAAGCTTTCTTT CASSPNRGEAFF
TRBJ2-1 - TRBV12-3/TRBV12-4 - TGTGCCAGTATAGAGCAGTTCTTC CASIEQFF
TRBJ2-2 - TRBV18 - TGTGCCAGCTCATCGGGCTCGGTCAGAGGAACCGGGGAGCTGTTTTTT CASSSGSVRGTGELFF
TRBJ1-2 few TRBV12-3/TRBV12-4 - TGTGCCAGCAGTTTAGCGCGACAGAATGGCTACACCTTC CASSLARQNGYTF
TRBJ2-1 - TRBV29-1 TRBD2 TGCAGCTCAAGGTCCCTAGCGGGCCCTTACAATGAGCAGTTCTTC CSSRSLAGPYNEQFF
TRBJ1-4 few TRBV29-1 - TGCAGCGTTGAATGGGGCTCTAATGAAAAACTGTTTTTT CSVEWGSNEKLFF
TRBJ1-2 - TRBV2 - TGTGCCAGCAGTGGTGGGGAGACAGCTTATGGCTACACCTTC CASSGGETAYGYTF
TRBJ2-5 - TRBV3-1/TRBV3-2 TRBD2 TGTGCCAGCAGCCCCGGGGTAGCGGGACAAGAGACCCAGTACTTC CASSPGVAGQETQYF
TRBJ2-7 - TRBV19 TRBD2 TGTGCCAGTAGTATGGCGACTAGCGCTGACTACGAGCAGTACTTC CASSMATSADYEQYF
TRBJ1-4 - TRBV6-5 - TGTGCCAGCGGGGCGGGGGCTCCCGAAAAACTGTTTTTT CASGAGAPEKLFF
TRBJ2-7 - TRBV6-5 TRBD1 TGTGCCAGCAGTTACTCCGGGACAGCGCTCTACGAGCAGTACTTC CASSYSGTALYEQYF
TRBJ2-7 - TRBV5-1 TRBD2 TGCGCCAGCAGCTTGAGGTCTAGCGGGACTAATTACGAGCAGTACTTC CASSLRSSGTNYEQYF
TRBJ2-5 - TRBV4-2 - TGTGCCAGCAGCCAAGTGTCGGAAGAGACCCAGTACTTC CASSQVSEETQYF
TRBJ1-1 - TRBV29-1 - TGCAGCGGAATAGAGGGGAATGAAGCTTTCTTT CSGIEGNEAFF
TRBJ1-3 - TRBV4-2 - TGTGCCAGCAGCCAGGTCGGGGGGAGCTCTGGAAACACCATATATTTT CASSQVGGSSGNTIYF
TRBJ2-7 - TRBV3-1/TRBV3-2 TRBD2 TGTGCCAGCAGCCAAGGGACTAGCGGCGAGCAGTACTTC CASSQGTSGEQYF
TRBJ1-5 few TRBV28 - TGTGCCAGCGGTGGCGAGGTGCAGGGCAATCAGCCCCAGCATTTT CASGGEVQGNQPQHF
TRBJ1-1 - TRBV14 - TGTGCCAGCAGCCAAGTAGGGGCCTTTGAAGCTTTCTTT CASSQVGAFEAFF
TRBJ2-2 - TRBV2 - TGTGCCAGCAGTGGATTCGGGGAAGAACGTATCGGGGAGCTGTTTTTT CASSGFGEERIGELFF
TRBJ2-1 few TRBV7-9 TRBD2 TGTGCCAGCAGCGCCCCACCGAGACTAGCGATAGGGCAGTTCTTC CASSAPPRLAIGQFF
TRBJ1-1 - TRBV4-1 - TGCGCCAGCAGAAGGGACACTGAAGCTTTCTTT CASRRDTEAFF
TRBJ1-5 - TRBV6-5 - TGTGCCGGCTCCTGGACTGACGGCGGCAATCAGCCCCAGCATTTT CAGSWTDGGNQPQHF
TRBJ2-1 once TRBV6-4 TRBD2 TGTGCCAGCAGTGATGTGACTAGCGGTTACAATGAGCAGTTCTTC CASSDVTSGYNEQFF
TRBJ2-3 - TRBV9 - TGTGCCAGCAGCGCTTCCTCTTCCGTCGATACGCAGTATTTT CASSASSSVDTQYF